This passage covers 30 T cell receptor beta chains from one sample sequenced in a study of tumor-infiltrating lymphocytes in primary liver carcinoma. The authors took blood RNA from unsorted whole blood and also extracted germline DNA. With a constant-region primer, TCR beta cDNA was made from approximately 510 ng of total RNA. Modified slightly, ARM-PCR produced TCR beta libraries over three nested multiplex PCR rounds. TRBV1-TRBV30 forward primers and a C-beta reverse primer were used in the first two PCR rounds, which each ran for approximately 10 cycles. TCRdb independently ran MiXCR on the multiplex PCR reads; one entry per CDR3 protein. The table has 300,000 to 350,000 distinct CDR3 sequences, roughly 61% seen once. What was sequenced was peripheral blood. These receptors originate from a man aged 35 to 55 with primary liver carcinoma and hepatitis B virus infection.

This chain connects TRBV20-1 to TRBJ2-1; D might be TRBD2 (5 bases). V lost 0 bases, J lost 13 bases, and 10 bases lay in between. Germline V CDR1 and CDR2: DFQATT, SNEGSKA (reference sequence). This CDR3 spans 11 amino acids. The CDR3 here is CSARDRLAQFF. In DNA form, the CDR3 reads TGCAGTGCTAGAGATCGCCTAGCTCAGTTCTTC.

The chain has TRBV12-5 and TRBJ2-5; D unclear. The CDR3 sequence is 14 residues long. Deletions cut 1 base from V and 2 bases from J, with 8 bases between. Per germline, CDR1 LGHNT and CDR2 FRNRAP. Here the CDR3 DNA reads TGTGCTAGTGGTTTGGGTAACACACAAGAGACCCAGTACTTC. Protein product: CASGLGNTQETQYF.

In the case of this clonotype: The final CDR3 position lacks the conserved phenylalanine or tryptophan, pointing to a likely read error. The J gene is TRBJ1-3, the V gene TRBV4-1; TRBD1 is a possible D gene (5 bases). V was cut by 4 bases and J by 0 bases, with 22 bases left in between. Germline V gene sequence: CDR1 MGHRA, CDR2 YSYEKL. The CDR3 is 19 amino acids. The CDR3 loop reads CASSRRPSETGSSGNTIYL. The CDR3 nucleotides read TGCGCCAGCAGCCGCCGTCCCTCAGAAACAGGATCCTCTGGAAACACCATATATCTT.

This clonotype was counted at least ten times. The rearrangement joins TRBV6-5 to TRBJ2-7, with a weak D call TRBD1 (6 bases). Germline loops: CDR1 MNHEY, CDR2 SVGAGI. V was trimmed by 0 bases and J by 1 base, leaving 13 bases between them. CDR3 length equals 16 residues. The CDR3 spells CASSYSRGGRSYEQYF. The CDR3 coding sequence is TGTGCCAGCAGTTACTCCAGGGGTGGTAGGTCCTACGAGCAGTACTTC.

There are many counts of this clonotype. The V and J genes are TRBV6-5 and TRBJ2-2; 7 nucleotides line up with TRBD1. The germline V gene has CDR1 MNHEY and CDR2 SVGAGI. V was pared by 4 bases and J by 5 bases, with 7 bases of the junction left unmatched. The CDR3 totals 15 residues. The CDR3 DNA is TGTGCCAGCAGTTCCAAGCCGACAGGGACCGGGGAGCTGTTTTTT. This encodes CASSSKPTGTGELFF.

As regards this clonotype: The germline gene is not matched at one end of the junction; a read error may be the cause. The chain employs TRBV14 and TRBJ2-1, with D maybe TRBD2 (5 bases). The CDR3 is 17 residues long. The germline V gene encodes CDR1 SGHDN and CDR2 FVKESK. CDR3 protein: CANSQLAPGWLYNEQFF. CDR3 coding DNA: TGTGCCAACAGCCAATTAGCCCCGGGGTGGCTCTACAATGAGCAGTTCTTC.

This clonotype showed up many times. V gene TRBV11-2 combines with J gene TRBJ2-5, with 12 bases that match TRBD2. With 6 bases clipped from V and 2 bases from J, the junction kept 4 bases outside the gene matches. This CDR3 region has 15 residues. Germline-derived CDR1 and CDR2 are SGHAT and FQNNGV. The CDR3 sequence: CASSRTSGEQETQYF. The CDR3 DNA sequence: TGTGCCAGCAGTCGGACTAGCGGGGAACAAGAGACCCAGTACTTC. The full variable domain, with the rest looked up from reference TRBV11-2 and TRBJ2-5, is EAGVAQSPRYKIIEKRQSVAFWCNPISGHATLYWYQQILGQGPKLLIQFQNNGVVDDSQLPKDRFSAERLKGVDSTLKIQPAKLEDSAVYLCASSRTSGEQETQYFGPGTRLLVL.

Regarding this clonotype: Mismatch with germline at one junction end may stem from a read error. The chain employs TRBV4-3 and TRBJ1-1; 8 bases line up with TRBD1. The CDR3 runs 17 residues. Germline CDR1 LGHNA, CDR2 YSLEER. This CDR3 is CASSQQYGQGFWTEALF. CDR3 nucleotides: TGTGCCAGCAGCCAACAGTACGGACAGGGTTTTTGGACTGAAGCTCTCTTT.

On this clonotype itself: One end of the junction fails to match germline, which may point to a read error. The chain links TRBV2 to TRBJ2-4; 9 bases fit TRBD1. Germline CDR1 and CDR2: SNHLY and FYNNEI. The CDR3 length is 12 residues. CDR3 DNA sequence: TGTGCCAGCAGTGCAGGGGACAGGGAAGCGAACTTC. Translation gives CASSAGDREANF.

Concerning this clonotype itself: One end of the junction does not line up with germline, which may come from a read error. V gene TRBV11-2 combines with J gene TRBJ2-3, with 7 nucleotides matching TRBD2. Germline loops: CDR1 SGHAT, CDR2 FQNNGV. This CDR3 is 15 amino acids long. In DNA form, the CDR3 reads TGTGCCAACAGCTTGACTAGCCAAGGCATAGATACGCAGTATTTT. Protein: CANSLTSQGIDTQYF.

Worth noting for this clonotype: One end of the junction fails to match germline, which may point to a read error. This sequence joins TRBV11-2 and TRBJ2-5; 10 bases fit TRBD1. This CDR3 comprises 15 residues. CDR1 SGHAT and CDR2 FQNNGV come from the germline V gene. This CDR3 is CASSPQGQGTETQYF. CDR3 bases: TGTGCCAGCAGTCCCCAGGGACAGGGGACAGAGACCCAATACTTC.

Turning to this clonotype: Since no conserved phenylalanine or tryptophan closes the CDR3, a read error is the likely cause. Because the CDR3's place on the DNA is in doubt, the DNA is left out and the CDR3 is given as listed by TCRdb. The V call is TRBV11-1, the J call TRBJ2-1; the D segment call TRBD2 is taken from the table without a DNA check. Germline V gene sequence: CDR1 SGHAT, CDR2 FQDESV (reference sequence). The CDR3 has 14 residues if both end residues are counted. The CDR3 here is CASRAGTSRNEQSL.

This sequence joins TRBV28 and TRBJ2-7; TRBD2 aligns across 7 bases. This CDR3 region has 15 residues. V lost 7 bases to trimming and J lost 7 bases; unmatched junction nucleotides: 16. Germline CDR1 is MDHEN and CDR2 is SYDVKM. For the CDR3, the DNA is TGTGCCAGCACCCTCGTAGCGGGCCTCCCCGGGGAGCAGTACTTC. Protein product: CASTLVAGLPGEQYF.

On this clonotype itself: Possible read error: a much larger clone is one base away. CDR3 nucleotides: TGTGCCAGCAGTAGCAGCTATGGCTACGCCTTC. It encodes CASSSSYGYAF. The chain has TRBV6-5 and TRBJ1-2; D gene unclear. The length of the CDR3 is 11 residues. CDR1 is MNHEY, CDR2 SVGAGI, per germline.

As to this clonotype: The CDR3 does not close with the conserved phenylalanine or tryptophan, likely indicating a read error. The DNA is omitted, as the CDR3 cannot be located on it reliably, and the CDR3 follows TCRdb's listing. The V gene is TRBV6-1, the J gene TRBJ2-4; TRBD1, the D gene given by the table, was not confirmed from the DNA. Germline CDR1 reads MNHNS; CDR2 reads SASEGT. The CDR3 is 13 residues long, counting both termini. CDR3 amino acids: CASYSSGSRERYL.

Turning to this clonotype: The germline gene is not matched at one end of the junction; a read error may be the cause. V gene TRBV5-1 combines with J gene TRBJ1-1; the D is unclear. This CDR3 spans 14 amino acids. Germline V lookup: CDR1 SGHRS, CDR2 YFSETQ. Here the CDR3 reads CASSLDGMNTEAFF. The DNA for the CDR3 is TGTGCCAGCAGCTTGGACGGGATGAACACTGAGGCTTTCTTT.

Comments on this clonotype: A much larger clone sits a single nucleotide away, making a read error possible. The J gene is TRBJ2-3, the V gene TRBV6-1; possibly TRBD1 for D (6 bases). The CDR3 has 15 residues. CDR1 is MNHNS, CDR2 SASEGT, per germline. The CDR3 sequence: CASRRGRGNTDTHYF. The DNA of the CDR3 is TGTGCCAGCAGGAGGGGCAGGGGAAACACAGATACGCACTATTTT.

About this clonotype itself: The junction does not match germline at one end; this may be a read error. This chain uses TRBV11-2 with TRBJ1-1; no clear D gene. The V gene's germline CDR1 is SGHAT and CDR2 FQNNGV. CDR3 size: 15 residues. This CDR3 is CAGSLARVGGTEAFF. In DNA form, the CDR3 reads TGTGCCGGCAGCTTAGCGAGGGTGGGCGGGACTGAAGCTTTCTTT. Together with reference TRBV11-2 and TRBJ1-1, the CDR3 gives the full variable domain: EAGVAQSPRYKIIEKRQSVAFWCNPISGHATLYWYQQILGQGPKLLIQFQNNGVVDDSQLPKDRFSAERLKGVDSTLKIQPAKLEDSAVYLCAGSLARVGGTEAFFGQGTRLTVV.

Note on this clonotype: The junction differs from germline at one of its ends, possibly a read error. The chain's CDR3 is CVSSSRQGAQETQYF. Written as DNA, the CDR3 is TGTGTCAGCAGTTCGAGACAGGGAGCTCAAGAGACCCAGTACTTC. The gene calls are TRBV11-2 and TRBJ2-5; the match to TRBD1 covers 7 bases. The CDR3 totals 15 residues. CDR1 is SGHAT, CDR2 FQNNGV, per germline.

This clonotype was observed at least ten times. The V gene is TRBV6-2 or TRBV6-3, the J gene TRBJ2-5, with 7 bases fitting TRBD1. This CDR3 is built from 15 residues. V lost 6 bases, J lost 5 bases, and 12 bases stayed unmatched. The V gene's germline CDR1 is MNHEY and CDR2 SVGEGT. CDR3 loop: CASSRGTAGKETQYF. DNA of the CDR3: TGTGCCAGCAGCCGAGGGACAGCAGGGAAGGAGACCCAGTACTTC.

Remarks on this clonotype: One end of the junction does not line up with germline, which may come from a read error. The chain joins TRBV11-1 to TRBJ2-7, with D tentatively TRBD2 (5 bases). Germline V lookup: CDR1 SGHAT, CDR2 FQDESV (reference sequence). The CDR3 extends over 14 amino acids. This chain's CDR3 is CASSFLRAPGEQYF. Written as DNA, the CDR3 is TGCGCCAGCAGCTTCCTACGGGCGCCGGGGGAGCAGTACTTC.

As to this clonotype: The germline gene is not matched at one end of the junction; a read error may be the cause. The DNA of the CDR3 is TGCGCCAGCAGCTTTGTACAGGGTGCGGTTAATGAGCAGTTCTTC. Translated, it gives CASSFVQGAVNEQFF. The chain is built from TRBV11-2 and TRBJ2-1; the D gene is possibly TRBD1 (6 bases). CDR1 is SGHAT, CDR2 FQNNGV, per germline. This CDR3 spans 15 amino acids.

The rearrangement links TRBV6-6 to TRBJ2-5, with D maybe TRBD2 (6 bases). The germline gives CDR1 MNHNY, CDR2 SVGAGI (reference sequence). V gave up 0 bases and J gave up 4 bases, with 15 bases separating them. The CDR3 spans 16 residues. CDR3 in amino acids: CASSYSPGLSTETQYF. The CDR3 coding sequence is TGTGCCAGCAGTTACTCGCCAGGACTAAGTACAGAGACCCAGTACTTC.

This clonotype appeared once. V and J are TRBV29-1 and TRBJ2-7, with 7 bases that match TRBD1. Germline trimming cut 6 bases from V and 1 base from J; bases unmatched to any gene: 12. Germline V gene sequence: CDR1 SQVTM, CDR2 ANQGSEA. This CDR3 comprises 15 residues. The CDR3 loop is CSVWDRGRGSYEQYF. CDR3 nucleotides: TGCAGCGTGTGGGACAGAGGAAGGGGGTCCTACGAGCAGTACTTC.

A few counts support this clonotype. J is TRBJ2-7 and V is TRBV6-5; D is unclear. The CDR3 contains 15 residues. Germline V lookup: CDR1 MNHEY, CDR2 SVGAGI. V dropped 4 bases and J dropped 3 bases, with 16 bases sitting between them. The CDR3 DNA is TGTGCCAGCAGTTCCGAGGCAGGAAGGAACTACGAGCAGTACTTC. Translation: CASSSEAGRNYEQYF.

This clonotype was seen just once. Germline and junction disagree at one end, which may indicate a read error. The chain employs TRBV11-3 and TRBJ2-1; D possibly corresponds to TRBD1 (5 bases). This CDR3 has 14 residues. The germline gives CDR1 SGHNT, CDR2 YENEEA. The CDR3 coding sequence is TGTGCCAGCAGCTTCGGCACAGGATACAATGAGCAGCTCTTC. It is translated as CASSFGTGYNEQLF.

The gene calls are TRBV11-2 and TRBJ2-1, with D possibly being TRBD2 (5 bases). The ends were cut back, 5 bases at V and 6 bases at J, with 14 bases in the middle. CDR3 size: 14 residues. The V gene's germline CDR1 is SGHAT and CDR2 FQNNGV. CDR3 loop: CASSLSDYTNEQFF. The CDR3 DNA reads TGTGCCAGCAGCCTCAGTGACTACACCAATGAGCAGTTCTTC.

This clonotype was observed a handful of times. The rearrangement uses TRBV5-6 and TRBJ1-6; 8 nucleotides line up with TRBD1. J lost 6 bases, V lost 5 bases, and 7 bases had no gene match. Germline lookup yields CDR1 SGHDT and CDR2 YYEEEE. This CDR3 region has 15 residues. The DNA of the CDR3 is TGTGCCAGCAGTCCCGGGACAGGAGTTAATTCACCCCTCCACTTT. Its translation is CASSPGTGVNSPLHF.

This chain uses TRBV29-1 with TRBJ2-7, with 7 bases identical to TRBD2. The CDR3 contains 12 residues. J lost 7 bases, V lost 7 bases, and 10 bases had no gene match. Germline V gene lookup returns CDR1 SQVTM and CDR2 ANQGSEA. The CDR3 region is CSARAGDSEQYF. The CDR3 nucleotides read TGCAGCGCTAGGGCGGGAGATTCAGAGCAGTACTTC.

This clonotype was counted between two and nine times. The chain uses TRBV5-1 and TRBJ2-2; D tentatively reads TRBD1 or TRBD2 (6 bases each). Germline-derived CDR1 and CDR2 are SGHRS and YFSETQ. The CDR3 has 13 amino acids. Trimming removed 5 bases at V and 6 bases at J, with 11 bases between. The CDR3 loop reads CASSAGEAGELFF. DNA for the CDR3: TGCGCCAGCAGTGCAGGGGAGGCCGGGGAGCTGTTTTTT.